A single T cell receptor beta chain is shown here with its context. These data are taken from a study of cytomegalovirus exposure and HLA in healthy donors. The length of the CDR3 is 13 residues. Germline CDR1 and CDR2: GTSNPN and SVGIG (reference sequence). J lost 7 bases, V lost 6 bases, and 6 bases had no gene match. PCR involved 60 Vbeta and 13 Jbeta primers. This table comes from immunoSEQ multiplex PCR, and its TCRdb copy is limited to in-frame clones, with some not included. The sample lists tens of thousands of clones, 55% to 75% occurring once. The sequence was obtained from a man aged 45-65 years in good health and CMV-seropositive. V is TRBV30 and J is TRBJ1-4, with 9 bases aligning to TRBD1. What was sequenced was PBMCs. The CDR3 region is CACRDRAGEKLFF. In DNA form, the CDR3 reads TGTGCCTGCAGGGACAGGGCGGGTGAAAAACTGTTTTTT.